The sequence of this T cell receptor (beta chain) was determined in a study of radiation and T cells in renal cell carcinoma. The V end was cut by 5 bases, the J end by 5 bases, with 12 bases between. The CDR3 is made up of 13 amino acids. Looked up from germline, CDR1 is SGHTA and CDR2 is FQGNSA. Study-level results: In blood, top tumor clones expanded by 2 weeks, shrinking by 4.

This clone was seen more than once but under ten times. Its specificity is unknown. Time point in this sample: baseline pretreatment blood. Noted treatment: 15 Gy SBRT to primary tumor, nephrectomy 4 weeks later. Clones were sequenced by immunoSEQ multiplex PCR, and TCRdb holds only the in-frame ones, with some missing. Of about 150,000 clones in the sample, 88% were seen once. Material: blood, obtained from a patient whose treatment included radiotherapy and nephrectomy. The chain is built from TRBV7-2 and TRBJ1-1; possibly TRBD1 for D (5 bases). The receptor's source is a woman in her 70s with renal cell carcinoma. CDR3 sequence reads: CASSTPGRTEAFF. In DNA, the CDR3 is TGTGCCAGCAGCACCCCAGGGCGGACTGAAGCTTTCTTT.